These 28 T cell receptor beta chains came from one sample sequenced in a study of CD8 T cells in ankylosing spondylitis. TCRdb analysed the 5' RACE reads with MiXCR anew, one entry per CDR3 protein. This sample has roughly 60,000 distinct CDR3 sequences; roughly 6.1% occur once, and the top ten carry about 4.6%. The sample was synovial fluid, either unsorted or a sorted T cell fraction (not recorded which). The receptor source for this set is a male donor with ankylosing spondylitis.

This clonotype was detected a few times. This chain links TRBV5-1 with TRBJ2-1; 8 positions match TRBD2. CDR3 length equals 17 residues. Germline V gives CDR1 SGHRS, CDR2 YFSETQ. The J segment lost 5 bases and the V segment lost 0 bases, leaving 10 bases of the junction unmatched. CDR3 region: CASSLDPSGRGNNEQFF. CDR3 nucleotide sequence: TGCGCCAGCAGCTTGGATCCGAGCGGGAGAGGGAACAATGAGCAGTTCTTC.

Worth noting for this clonotype: The junction differs from germline at one of its ends, possibly a read error. The V and J genes are TRBV7-6 and TRBJ2-2; possibly TRBD1 or TRBD2 for D (5 bases each). There are 16 residues in the CDR3. Germline V lookup: CDR1 SGHVS, CDR2 FNYEAQ. Written as DNA, the CDR3 is TGTGCCAGCAGCTTAGTTCGTCGGGTGGGAACCGGGGACCTGTTTTTT. Protein: CASSLVRRVGTGDLFF.

This clonotype was counted between two and nine times. V usage is TRBV20-1 and J usage is TRBJ2-1; unclear D gene. V lost 5 bases to trimming and J lost 4 bases, with 15 bases between them. The CDR3 length is 14 residues. Per germline, CDR1 DFQATT and CDR2 SNEGSKA (reference sequence). CDR3: CSASWPRGYNEQFF. The CDR3 DNA reads TGCAGTGCTTCGTGGCCACGAGGATACAATGAGCAGTTCTTC.

This clonotype was counted only a few times. The V gene is TRBV7-3, the J gene TRBJ2-3; 10 bases line up with TRBD2. This CDR3 comprises 15 residues. Germline V lookup: CDR1 SGHTA, CDR2 FQGTGA. V lost 5 bases to trimming and J lost 4 bases; unmatched junction nucleotides: 6. CDR3 nucleotide sequence: TGTGCCAGCAGCCCTGGCCTAGCGGGAGCAGATACGCAGTATTTT. It specifies CASSPGLAGADTQYF.

This clonotype was seen only once. The V call is TRBV20-1, the J call TRBJ2-1; tentatively, D is TRBD2 (6 bases). Trimming removed 1 base at V and 4 bases at J, with 17 bases between. The germline gives CDR1 DFQATT, CDR2 SNEGSKA (reference sequence). The CDR3 is made up of 16 amino acids. CDR3 nucleotides: TGCAGTGCTAGAGGCGGTGCGGGGAAAGAGTACAATGAGCAGTTCTTC. Translated, it gives CSARGGAGKEYNEQFF.

The sample holds many counts of this clonotype. The rearrangement uses TRBV7-8 and TRBJ2-3; 8 nucleotides align to TRBD1. Unmatched junction bases numbered 8, after V lost 4 bases and J lost 2 bases. The germline CDR1 and CDR2 sequences are SGHVS and FQNEAQ. The CDR3 has 16 amino acids. CDR3 loop: CASSSPPDRVTDTQYF. The CDR3 DNA follows: TGTGCCAGCAGCTCCCCCCCGGACAGGGTCACAGATACGCAGTATTTT. The variable domain in full, with the rest retrieved from reference TRBV7-8 and TRBJ2-3, is GAGVSQSPRYKVAKRGQDVALRCDPISGHVSLFWYQQALGQGPEFLTYFQNEAQLDKSGLPSDRFFAERPEGSVSTLKIQRTQQEDSAVYLCASSSPPDRVTDTQYFGPGTRLTVL.

By sample share, this clonotype is medium-sized (0.01 to 0.1%). The rearrangement uses TRBV29-1 and TRBJ2-5, with unresolved D. Trimming shortened V by 0 bases and J by 5 bases, and 13 bases separated the two germline ends. Germline V lookup: CDR1 SQVTM, CDR2 ANQGSEA. The CDR3 loop spans 14 amino acids. Here the CDR3 reads CSVEDRKETETQYF. CDR3 in DNA: TGCAGCGTTGAAGATCGGAAGGAGACTGAGACCCAGTACTTC.

This clonotype was counted between two and nine times. This chain connects TRBV3-1 to TRBJ2-7; 7 positions agree with TRBD2. In germline, CDR1 is LGHDT, CDR2 YNNKEL (reference sequence). CDR3 size: 16 residues. The ends lost 1 base at V and 2 bases at J; junction bases unmatched: 8. CDR3 nucleotide sequence: TGTGCCAGCAGCCAAGCCCGGGGACTATGGACCTACGAGCAGTACTTC. Translation: CASSQARGLWTYEQYF.

This clonotype has just one count. The chain couples TRBV7-3 to TRBJ2-2, with TRBD2 matching 12 bases. CDR3 length: 16 residues. V shed 5 bases, J shed 4 bases, and the junction held 5 bases outside the gene matches. CDR1 is SGHTA, CDR2 FQGTGA, per germline. Here the CDR3 reads CASSLGTSGLTGELFF. CDR3 bases: TGTGCCAGCAGCCTAGGGACTAGCGGGCTCACCGGGGAGCTGTTTTTT. The complete variable domain, with remaining parts taken from reference TRBV7-3 and TRBJ2-2, reads GAGVSQTPSNKVTEKGKYVELRCDPISGHTALYWYRQSLGQGPEFLIYFQGTGAADDSGLPNDRFFAVRPEGSVSTLKIQRTERGDSAVYLCASSLGTSGLTGELFFGEGSRLTVL.

This clonotype occurred many times. This sequence joins TRBV12-3 or TRBV12-4 and TRBJ1-6; D ambiguous. This CDR3 spans 15 amino acids. V lost 2 bases to trimming and J lost 5 bases, with 10 bases between them. This CDR3 reads CASSLRETNNSPLHF. As DNA, the CDR3 is TGTGCCAGCAGTTTACGGGAGACGAATAATTCACCCCTCCACTTT.

There are many counts of this clonotype. This chain uses TRBV11-3 with TRBJ2-2; TRBD2 matches 7 bases. CDR1 and CDR2 from the germline V gene are SGHNT and YENEEA. This CDR3 comprises 16 residues. The trim removed 5 bases at V and 4 bases at J, leaving 10 bases unmatched. CDR3 amino acids: CASSRTRRLGTGELFF. CDR3 nucleotide sequence: TGTGCCAGCAGCAGGACTAGACGCCTTGGCACCGGGGAGCTGTTTTTT.

This clonotype came up many times. V gene TRBV20-1 combines with J gene TRBJ2-7; 7 nucleotides line up with TRBD2. Germline lookup yields CDR1 DFQATT and CDR2 SNEGSKA (reference sequence). CDR3 length: 16 residues. V shed 2 bases, J shed 6 bases, and the junction held 16 bases outside the gene matches. CDR3 DNA sequence: TGCAGTGCTAGAAAAACTTACGCGGCGGGAGTGGGCGAGCAGTACTTC. Translating it yields CSARKTYAAGVGEQYF.

This clonotype was observed at least ten times. The chain has TRBV5-5 and TRBJ2-1; no definite D call. Trimming shortened V by 0 bases and J by 1 base, and 8 bases separated the two germline ends. This CDR3 comprises 15 residues. The germline V gene has CDR1 SGHKS and CDR2 YYEKEE (reference sequence). The CDR3 nucleotides are TGTGCCAGCAGCTTGGACGTGGGGTCCTACAATGAGCAGTTCTTC. Protein product: CASSLDVGSYNEQFF.

This clonotype was detected a few times. The V and J genes are TRBV19 and TRBJ2-3; 7 positions match TRBD2. Germline V CDR1 and CDR2: LNHDA, SQIVND (reference sequence). Trimming removed 0 bases from V and 6 bases from J; junction bases left unmatched: 9. This CDR3 is built from 16 residues. The CDR3 is CASSIDGRPPDDTQYF. The CDR3 DNA reads as TGTGCCAGTAGTATAGACGGGAGGCCTCCAGATGATACGCAGTATTTT.

This clonotype was observed at least ten times. The chain carries TRBV6-1 and TRBJ2-5; D is possibly TRBD2 (5 bases). V shed 0 bases and J shed 5 bases, with 7 bases lying between them. Germline V lookup: CDR1 MNHNS, CDR2 SASEGT. The CDR3 runs 13 residues. CDR3: CASSEAPGETQYF. CDR3 coding DNA: TGTGCCAGCAGTGAAGCACCGGGGGAGACCCAGTACTTC.

This clonotype has a count of ten or more. CDR3 protein: CSARDWGGMNYGYTF. CDR3 nucleotides: TGCAGTGCTAGAGATTGGGGGGGGATGAACTATGGCTACACCTTC. The chain links TRBV20-1 to TRBJ1-2; a weak D match, TRBD1 (5 bases). Trimming took 0 bases from V and 2 from J, leaving 13 bases between them. Looked up from germline, CDR1 is DFQATT and CDR2 is SNEGSKA (reference sequence). The CDR3 spans 15 residues.

In its sample, this clonotype was seen a few times. The V and J genes are TRBV7-9 and TRBJ2-3; 9 bases are a match to TRBD1. The CDR3 spans 16 residues. V gave up 6 bases and J gave up 3 bases; unmatched junction bases: 10. The germline CDR1 and CDR2 sequences are SEHNR and FQNEAQ (reference sequence). The CDR3 reads CASSSPWDRETDTQYF. In nucleotides, the CDR3 is TGTGCCAGCAGTAGCCCCTGGGACAGGGAGACAGATACGCAGTATTTT.

This clonotype was detected many times. The gene calls are TRBV14 and TRBJ2-6, with D possibly being TRBD1 (6 bases). Germline V gene lookup returns CDR1 SGHDN and CDR2 FVKESK. CDR3 size: 16 residues. V was cut by 4 bases and J by 5 bases, with 15 bases left in between. DNA of the CDR3: TGTGCCAGCAGCCCAACCGTCGGGACAAGGGCCAACGTCCTGACTTTC. Amino acid sequence: CASSPTVGTRANVLTF.

In this sample, this clonotype turned up a few times. The gene calls are TRBV5-1 and TRBJ1-2; D is ambiguous. Trimming took off 0 bases at V and 0 bases at J, with 6 bases between the two ends. Looked up from germline, CDR1 is SGHRS and CDR2 is YFSETQ. This CDR3 region has 14 residues. The CDR3, as DNA: TGCGCCAGCAGCTTGGTTGGAACTAACTATGGCTACACCTTC. Amino acids: CASSLVGTNYGYTF.

The chain links TRBV5-1 to TRBJ2-1, with D perhaps matching TRBD2 (5 bases). The CDR3 covers 16 residues. Trimming removed 0 bases from V and 3 bases from J, with 13 bases in between. Germline CDR1 reads SGHRS; CDR2 reads YFSETQ. CDR3 nucleotide sequence: TGCGCCAGCAGCTTGGCGGAGCGGAGCTTCTACAATGAGCAGTTCTTC. This encodes CASSLAERSFYNEQFF. The complete variable domain, with remaining parts taken from reference TRBV5-1 and TRBJ2-1, reads KAGVTQTPRYLIKTRGQQVTLSCSPISGHRSVSWYQQTPGQGLQFLFEYFSETQRNKGNFPGRFSGRQFSNSRSEMNVSTLELGDSALYLCASSLAERSFYNEQFFGPGTRLTVL.

CDR3 nucleotide sequence: TGTGCCAGCAGCAAAGAGGGAAAGGGAGTGGGTTGGAACACTGAAGCTTTCTTT. This translates into CASSKEGKGVGWNTEAFF. The chain recombines TRBV21-1 with TRBJ1-1; TRBD1 is the table's D call and was not checked against the DNA. TRBV21-1 is flagged as a pseudogene. The CDR3 contains 18 residues.

This clonotype was observed at least ten times. The genes are TRBV20-1 and TRBJ2-3, with D maybe TRBD2 (6 bases). The germline V gene has CDR1 DFQATT and CDR2 SNEGSKA (reference sequence). The CDR3 totals 15 residues. V lost 5 bases and J 3 bases, leaving 18 bases between the germline ends. The CDR3 nucleotides are TGCAGTGCTCCCTGGGGATATAGCGGTACAGATACGCAGTATTTT. Protein product: CSAPWGYSGTDTQYF.

This clonotype turned up a few times. The V call is TRBV18, the J call TRBJ2-7; D ambiguous. The CDR3 sequence is 13 residues long. Per germline, CDR1 KGHSH and CDR2 LQKENI. Trimming removed 3 bases at V and 7 bases at J, with 13 bases between. Here the CDR3 reads CASSPTPQSEQYF. The CDR3 DNA is TGTGCCAGCTCACCGACGCCGCAGTCAGAGCAGTACTTC.

This clonotype was detected many times. CDR3 bases: TGTGCCAGCAATGGACTAGCGGGGAACACCGGGGAGCTGTTTTTT. Translating it yields CASNGLAGNTGELFF. This chain connects TRBV2 to TRBJ2-2; TRBD2 aligns across 11 bases. With V trimmed by 7 bases and J by 1 base, 2 bases remained unmatched. Germline lookup yields CDR1 SNHLY and CDR2 FYNNEI. CDR3 length: 15 amino acids.

This clonotype has only a few counts. CDR3 amino acids: CASSFRDRGSYNSPLHF. CDR3 sequence (DNA): TGTGCCAGTAGTTTCCGGGACAGGGGATCCTATAATTCACCCCTCCACTTT. The rearrangement uses TRBV19 and TRBJ1-6, with 10 bases that match TRBD1. Looked up from germline, CDR1 is LNHDA and CDR2 is SQIVND (reference sequence). The CDR3 extends over 17 amino acids. V lost 5 bases, J lost 1 base, and 5 bases stayed unmatched.

This clonotype was recorded at least ten times. The V and J genes are TRBV7-2 and TRBJ1-1; 9 positions agree with TRBD1. J was trimmed by 4 bases and V by 2 bases; bases with no gene match: 5. The CDR3 extends over 15 amino acids. CDR1 SGHTA and CDR2 FQGNSA come from the germline V gene. DNA of the CDR3: TGTGCCAGCAGCTTATCCCTGACAGGGGGCACTGAAGCTTTCTTT. Translation: CASSLSLTGGTEAFF.

This clonotype was detected a few times. This chain connects TRBV28 to TRBJ1-2, with TRBD1 as a possible D gene (6 bases). V was cut by 5 bases and J by 8 bases, with 12 bases left in between. Germline V gene sequence: CDR1 MDHEN, CDR2 SYDVKM. The CDR3 is 12 residues long. The CDR3 is CASSNRVEGYTF. In nucleotides, the CDR3 is TGTGCCAGCAGTAACAGGGTGGAGGGCTACACCTTC.

The sample holds a few counts of this clonotype. The J gene is TRBJ2-5, the V gene TRBV7-2; D could derive from TRBD1 or TRBD2 (6 bases each). V lost 1 base and J 5 bases, leaving 14 bases between the germline ends. Germline V gives CDR1 SGHTA, CDR2 FQGNSA. CDR3 length: 15 amino acids. The CDR3 loop is CASSLGWQGRETQYF. In DNA, the CDR3 is TGTGCCAGCAGCTTAGGGTGGCAGGGGAGGGAGACCCAGTACTTC.